The sequence of this T cell receptor beta chain was determined in a study of cytomegalovirus exposure and HLA in healthy donors. The study, taken as a whole, reports: A later analysis reportedly found fewer N-insertions in an Asian-associated ancestry cluster than the approximately 700-donor mean. An analysis done earlier found most TCR beta V segments productive about 87% or about 30% of the time.

Points on this clone: No antigen is known for it.

A multiplex PCR was run with 60 Vbeta primers and 13 Jbeta primers. Per the original data handling: Later reanalysis found 75 million to 100 million unique TCR beta chains, about 11 million of them shared. Repertoires were generated with immunoSEQ multiplex PCR, while TCRdb's copy carries only in-frame clones and drops some. From that table come the V and J calls and clone size; the DNA was used to work out D and trimming. The table shows 120,000 or so clones, with around four fifths occurring only once. Between the trimmed V and J ends, which lost 3 bases and 1 base, there was a span of 12 bases. The CDR3 has 15 amino acids. Germline V CDR1 and CDR2: MDHEN, SYDVKM.

The genes are TRBV28 and TRBJ1-2; D gene uncertain. Material: PBMCs. This clonotype was obtained from a human donor in good health. CDR3 sequence (DNA): TGTGCCAGCAGTTTCTCGCAATTCGGTAACTATGGCTACACCTTC. This sequence encodes CASSFSQFGNYGYTF.